These T cell receptor beta chains were read from a single sample in a study of blood T cell repertoires in COVID-19. Profiled with immunoSEQ multiplex PCR; TCRdb holds only in-frame clones, not every one. The sample has about 40,000 clones; about 90% are singletons. The sample was peripheral blood. Source of these receptors: a human donor in a cohort sampled during active COVID-19. CDR3s include the opening cysteine and the closing phenylalanine or tryptophan. Some rows mark clone size as missing; the rest say once, few, many or name a class of expanded clone.

size,length,V,CDR3
.,15,TRBV28,CASSLRGTVQETQYF
.,16,TRBV5-5,CASSLVPGQGGQPQHF
.,17,TRBV5-5,CASSPLGGSGSRNEQYF
few,12,TRBV4-1,CASSQVNTEAFF
.,17,TRBV30,CAWRPPPRGKEGHTQYF
once,14,TRBV21-1,CASSNQGDEYEQYF
.,15,TRBV5-1,CASSSPTDSRTEAFF
.,16,TRBV7-9,CASSQINGFTYNEQFF
.,13,TRBV12-3/TRBV12-4,CASSLGAHSPLHF
.,18,TRBV12-5,CASGLVRADPGSGNTIYF
.,16,TRBV11-3,CASSLVNGLAPDTQYF
.,16,TRBV5-1,CASSLGTGAATETQYF
.,14,TRBV7-2,CASSLGAGTDTQYF